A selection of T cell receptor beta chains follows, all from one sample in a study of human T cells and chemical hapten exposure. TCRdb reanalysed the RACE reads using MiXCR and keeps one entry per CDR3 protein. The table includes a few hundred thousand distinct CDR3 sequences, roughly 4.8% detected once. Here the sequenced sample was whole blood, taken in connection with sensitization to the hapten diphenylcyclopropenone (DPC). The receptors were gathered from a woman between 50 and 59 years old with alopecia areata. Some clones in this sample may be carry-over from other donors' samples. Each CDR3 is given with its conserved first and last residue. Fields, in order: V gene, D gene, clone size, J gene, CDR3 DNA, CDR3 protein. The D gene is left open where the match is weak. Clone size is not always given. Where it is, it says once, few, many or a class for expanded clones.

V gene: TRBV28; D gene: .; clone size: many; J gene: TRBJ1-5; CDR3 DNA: TGTGCCACCATCGACACCTTGAATCAGCCCCAGCATTTT; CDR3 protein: CATIDTLNQPQHF
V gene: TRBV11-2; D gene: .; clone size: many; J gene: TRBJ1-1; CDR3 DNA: TGTGCCAGCAGCTTAGAGGGGGCAGGGACTGAAGCTTTCTTT; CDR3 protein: CASSLEGAGTEAFF
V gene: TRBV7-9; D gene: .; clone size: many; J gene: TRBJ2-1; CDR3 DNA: TGTGCCAGCAGTAGGTTAGCCTCTTCCAATGAGCAGTTCTTC; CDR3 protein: CASSRLASSNEQFF
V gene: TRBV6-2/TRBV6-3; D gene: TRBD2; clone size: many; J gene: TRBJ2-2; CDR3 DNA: TGTGCCAGCAGTAAGCTAGGACTAGCGGGAGGCCCCCCCGGGGAGCTGTTTTTT; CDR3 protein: CASSKLGLAGGPPGELFF
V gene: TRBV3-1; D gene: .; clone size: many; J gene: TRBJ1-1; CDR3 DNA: TGTGCCAGCAGCCCACAAAGGGGGGGGTTGGCTTTCTTT; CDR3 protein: CASSPQRGGLAFF
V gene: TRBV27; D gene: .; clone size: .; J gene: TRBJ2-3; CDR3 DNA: TGTGCCAGCAGTTTATCGTGGGGGGCCTTCACAGATACGCAGTATTTT; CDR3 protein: CASSLSWGAFTDTQYF
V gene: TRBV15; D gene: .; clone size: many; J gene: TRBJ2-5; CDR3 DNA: TGTGCCACCAGCAGAGATCTCAGGGACCAAGAGACCCAGTACTTC; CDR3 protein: CATSRDLRDQETQYF
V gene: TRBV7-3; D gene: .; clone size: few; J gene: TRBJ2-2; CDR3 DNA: TGTGCCAGCAGCCCAGCGCAGGGCGGGGAGCTGTTTTTT; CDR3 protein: CASSPAQGGELFF
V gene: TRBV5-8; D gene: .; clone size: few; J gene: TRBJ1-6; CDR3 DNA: TGTGCCAGCAGCTTGGCGGGGGCGCCGGGTAATTCACCCCTCCACTTT; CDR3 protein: CASSLAGAPGNSPLHF
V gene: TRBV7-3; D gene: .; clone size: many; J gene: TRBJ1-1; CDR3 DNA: TGTGCCAGCAGCTCCCCGGGATCTTCCCAACCTGAAGCTTTCTTT; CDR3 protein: CASSSPGSSQPEAFF
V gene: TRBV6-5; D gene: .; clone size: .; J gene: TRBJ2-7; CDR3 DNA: TGTGCCAGCGGGCGGCGGGGAAACGAGCAGTACTTC; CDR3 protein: CASGRRGNEQYF
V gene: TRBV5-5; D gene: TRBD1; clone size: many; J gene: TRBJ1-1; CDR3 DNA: TGTGCCAGCAGCCCCTGGACAGGGAACACTGAAGCTTTCTTT; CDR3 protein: CASSPWTGNTEAFF
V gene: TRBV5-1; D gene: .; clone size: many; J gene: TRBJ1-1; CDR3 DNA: TGCGCCAGCAGCCATGAGAGGACTGAAGCTTTCTTT; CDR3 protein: CASSHERTEAFF
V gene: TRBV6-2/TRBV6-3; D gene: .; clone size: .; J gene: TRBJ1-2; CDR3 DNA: TGTGCCAGCAGGCGCCGGGACGGTCACTATGGCTACACCTTC; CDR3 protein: CASRRRDGHYGYTF
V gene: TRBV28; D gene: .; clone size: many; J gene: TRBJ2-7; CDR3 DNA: TGTGCCAGCAGTTTACCCGGTTGGGGGGAGCAGTACTTC; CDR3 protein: CASSLPGWGEQYF
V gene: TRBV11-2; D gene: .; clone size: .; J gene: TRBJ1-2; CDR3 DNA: TGTGCCAGCATAGGGCAGAAATATGGCTACACCTTC; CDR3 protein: CASIGQKYGYTF
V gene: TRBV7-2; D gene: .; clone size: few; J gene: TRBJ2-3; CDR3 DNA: TGTGCCAGCAGCTTAAGAAACAGGCCCGATACGCAGTATTTT; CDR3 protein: CASSLRNRPDTQYF
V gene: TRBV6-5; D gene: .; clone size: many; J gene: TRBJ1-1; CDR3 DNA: TGTGCCAGCAGTTACACGGCAGGGGTGAACACTGAAGCTTTCTTT; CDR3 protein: CASSYTAGVNTEAFF
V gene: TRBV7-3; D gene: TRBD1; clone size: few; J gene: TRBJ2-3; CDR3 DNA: TGTGCCAGCAGCTCCCAAGGGGGCTCAGATACGCAGTATTTT; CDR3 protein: CASSSQGGSDTQYF
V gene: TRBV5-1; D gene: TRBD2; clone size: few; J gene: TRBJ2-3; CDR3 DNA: TGCGCCAGCAGCCCAAGGACTAGCGGGGGATATACGCAGTATTTT; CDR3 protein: CASSPRTSGGYTQYF